The clone carrying this TCR beta chain was seen ten or more times. Genomic DNA templated the TCR beta VDJ and CDR3 profiling. TCRdb recomputed calls from the reads with MiXCR, one row per CDR3 protein. The table lists about 130,000 distinct CDR3 sequences, over 45% of them singletons. With V trimmed by 5 bases and J by 0 bases, 4 bases remained unmatched. There are 15 residues in the CDR3. This specimen comes from a study of CD8+CD57+ T cells in acquired aplastic anemia. The receptor's source is a human donor in good health, serving as a control. Sequencing used sorted CD4+, CD8+, or CD8+CD57+ T cells (not recorded which) from PBMCs. This sequence joins TRBV12-3 or TRBV12-4 and TRBJ2-1; 7 bases match TRBD2. The CDR3 region is CASSPSGASYNEQFF. The CDR3 DNA reads as TGTGCCAGCAGTCCTAGCGGAGCCTCCTACAATGAGCAGTTCTTC.